This TCR beta chain was recovered during a study of blood T cell repertoires in COVID-19. J gave up 3 bases and V 7 bases, and 8 bases lay outside the gene matches. CDR3 length: 14 residues. Germline lookup yields CDR1 MNHEY and CDR2 SVGAGI. Original data processing: Counts of nucleated cells, estimated from reference gene primer amplification, were obtained. Data came from immunoSEQ multiplex PCR; TCRdb stores just in-frame clones and leaves some out. V, J and clone size are taken as reported in that table, and D and trimming were inferred from the DNA itself. The data show about 210,000 clones, 65% to 90% seen once.

V is TRBV6-5 and J is TRBJ1-1; TRBD1 matches at 7 bases. Material: PBMCs or T cells enriched from blood (not recorded which). This TCR derives from a woman aged 45-65 years with acute COVID-19. The CDR3 sequence is CASTRGQFDTEAFF. The DNA for the CDR3 is TGTGCCAGCACAAGGGGACAGTTCGACACTGAAGCTTTCTTT.